These T cell receptor beta chains were read from a single sample in a study of blood T cell repertoires in COVID-19. Measured with immunoSEQ multiplex PCR; TCRdb has only the in-frame clones, and not every one. This table holds under 400,000 clones, around 90% found once. Sequencing was carried out using peripheral blood. The receptors were sampled from a woman aged 25 to 45 with COVID-19, enrolled during active disease. Both conserved end residues are part of each CDR3. D genes are given only for firm matches. A clone size is listed for some rows: how often the clone was seen (once, few, many), or a class if it is expanded.

abundance	v_gene	d_gene	j_gene	len	CDR3nt	CDR3aa
.	TRBV21-1	.	TRBJ1-5	15	TGTGCCAGCGGGGATGATAAGACAGCGAATCAGCCCCAGCATTTT	CASGDDKTANQPQHF
.	TRBV7-9	TRBD1	TRBJ1-1	16	TGTGCCAGCAGCTGGGTTTCAGGGGGCCCGAACACTGAAGCTTTCTTT	CASSWVSGGPNTEAFF
.	TRBV7-2	TRBD1	TRBJ1-2	15	TGTGCCAGCAGCTCGGGACAGGGAATCGTCTATGGCTACACCTTC	CASSSGQGIVYGYTF
.	TRBV2	.	TRBJ2-2	13	TGTGCCAGCAGTGCACAGGTGTCCGGGGAGCTGTTTTTT	CASSAQVSGELFF
once	TRBV30	TRBD1	TRBJ1-3	15	TGTGCCTGGAGTGCTGACAGGGGCTCAGGAAACACCATATATTTT	CAWSADRGSGNTIYF
.	TRBV4-2	.	TRBJ2-6	15	TGTGCCAGCAGCCCCAAGGGGCCTGGGGCCAACGTCCTGACTTTC	CASSPKGPGANVLTF
.	TRBV10-3	TRBD1	TRBJ1-3	16	TGTGCCATCAGTGAGTTGTACAGGGGTGCTGGAAACACCATATATTTT	CAISELYRGAGNTIYF
few	TRBV5-6	.	TRBJ1-5	16	TGTGCCAGCAGCTTAGGACGCACGGGGAGCAATCAGCCCCAGCATTTT	CASSLGRTGSNQPQHF
.	TRBV25-1	TRBD2	TRBJ2-2	16	TGTGCCAGCAGTGCTCCTACTAGCGGGAGTGGCGGGGAGCTGTTTTTT	CASSAPTSGSGGELFF
once	TRBV2	.	TRBJ1-1	14	TGTGCCAGCAGTGACAGAATCCTGAACACTGAAGCTTTCTTT	CASSDRILNTEAFF
few	TRBV3-1/TRBV3-2	TRBD1	TRBJ1-6	17	TGTGCCAGCAGCCATGGGGACAGGGTATCAGGAGGGTCACCCCTCCACTTT	CASSHGDRVSGGSPLHF
.	TRBV7-7	TRBD2	TRBJ2-5	15	TGTGCCAGCAGCTTATCGGGGACTATCGGGGAGACCCAGTACTTC	CASSLSGTIGETQYF
once	TRBV3-1/TRBV3-2	.	TRBJ1-3	16	TGTGCCAGCAGCCTAGGACTGACGAGCTCTGGAAACACCATATATTTT	CASSLGLTSSGNTIYF
.	TRBV10-3	.	TRBJ2-1	16	TGTGCCATCAGTGAGTCTAGCGGACTATTGTACAATGAGCAGTTCTTC	CAISESSGLLYNEQFF
.	TRBV7-2	TRBD1	TRBJ1-2	15	TGTGCCAGCAGCTTAGCGGGGACAGGGGGCTATGGCTACACCTTC	CASSLAGTGGYGYTF
.	TRBV6-2/TRBV6-3	.	TRBJ1-1	15	TGTGCCAGCAGCACCGGAGGCGACTTGAACACTGAAGCTTTCTTT	CASSTGGDLNTEAFF
.	TRBV7-2	TRBD1	TRBJ2-1	16	TGTGCCAGCAGCTCCGACAGGGTCCGAGGGGAAGATGAGCAGTTCTTC	CASSSDRVRGEDEQFF
.	TRBV5-1	TRBD1	TRBJ1-1	15	TGCGCCAGCAGCTCGTCCCAAACAGGGGGCACTGAAGCTTTCTTT	CASSSSQTGGTEAFF
.	TRBV2	TRBD1	TRBJ2-1	15	TGTGCCAGCAGCGGAGCCGGGACAGGGACCGCTGAGCAGTTCTTC	CASSGAGTGTAEQFF
.	TRBV11-2	TRBD1	TRBJ1-4	14	TGTGCCAGCAGCTTTGGGACAGGGGTTGAAAAACTGTTTTTT	CASSFGTGVEKLFF
.	TRBV10-1	.	TRBJ1-5	14	TGCGCCAGCAGTGAGTCGGGAGGAGCCCAGCCCCAGCATTTT	CASSESGGAQPQHF
.	TRBV30	.	TRBJ2-4	15	TGTGCCTGGGCGGGTGGAGTAATACCCAAAAACATTCAGTACTTC	CAWAGGVIPKNIQYF
few	TRBV7-9	TRBD1	TRBJ2-1	14	TGTGCCAGCTCTGGACAGGGGGACTTGAATGAGCAGTTCTTC	CASSGQGDLNEQFF
once	TRBV3-1/TRBV3-2	TRBD2	TRBJ2-3	18	TGTGCCAGCAGCCAAGGCCTAGCGGGTCTTCACGGGGCAGATACGCAGTATTTT	CASSQGLAGLHGADTQYF
.	TRBV29-1	.	TRBJ2-3	13	TGCAGCGTTGACAGCGCCAGCACAGATACGCAGTATTTT	CSVDSASTDTQYF
.	TRBV19	TRBD2	TRBJ2-7	14	TGTGCCAGTAGTATGCAAGCGGGAGTAGGGGAGCAGTACTTC	CASSMQAGVGEQYF
.	TRBV12-3/TRBV12-4	.	TRBJ1-3	13	TGTGCCAGCAGTTCCAGGGATTTAAACACCATATATTTT	CASSSRDLNTIYF
.	TRBV29-1	TRBD1	TRBJ1-1	19	TGCAGCGTTGAAGTCGGGTTCGGACAGGGGGCAAGCGGGAACACTGAAGCTTTCTTT	CSVEVGFGQGASGNTEAFF
.	TRBV5-4	.	TRBJ2-1	17	TGTGCCAGCAGCTTGGCCCGGGGGACGAGCTCCTACAATGAGCAGTTCTTC	CASSLARGTSSYNEQFF
.	TRBV6-1	.	TRBJ1-5	15	TGTGCCAGCAGTGAATTCAGTAACAACCCTAGCCCTCGGGATTTT	CASSEFSNNPSPRDF
.	TRBV5-4	TRBD1	TRBJ1-1	17	TGTGCCAGCAGCCGACAGGGGAGGTTGAGTCGGAACACTGAAGCTTTCTTT	CASSRQGRLSRNTEAFF
once	TRBV4-1	.	TRBJ1-2	14	TGCGCCAGCAGCCAAGGGGGGACTCTTGTTGGCTACACCTTC	CASSQGGTLVGYTF
once	TRBV6-1	.	TRBJ2-1	14	TGTGCCAGCAGTGAAGGTGGTAGCGGCAATGAGCAGTTCTTC	CASSEGGSGNEQFF
few	TRBV16	.	TRBJ1-5	14	TGTGCCAGCAGCCAATCCCCGGGGAATCAGCCCCAGCATTTT	CASSQSPGNQPQHF
.	TRBV3-1/TRBV3-2	.	TRBJ2-2	20	TGTGCCAGCAGCCAAGATTTGGGCGCCTGGGGGCGGGAGAGTGCCGGGGAGCTGTTTTTT	CASSQDLGAWGRESAGELFF
.	TRBV2	.	TRBJ2-1	20	TGTGCCAGCAGTGAAGCGCTTCGGAGCTTCGGGCGGGGAACAGTCGATGAGCAGTTCTTC	CASSEALRSFGRGTVDEQFF
.	TRBV5-8	TRBD1	TRBJ1-2	13	TGTGCCAGCAGCTTTCAGGGGGCGAATGGCTACACCTTC	CASSFQGANGYTF
once	TRBV5-1	TRBD1	TRBJ1-4	16	TGCGCCAGCAGCTTGGGGGGTGACAGGGTGACCGAAAAACTGTTTTTT	CASSLGGDRVTEKLFF
.	TRBV30	.	TRBJ1-2	14	TGTGCCTGGAGTGTTGGGGCCCAGAGCCTTTTACCATACTTC	CAWSVGAQSLLPYF
.	TRBV6-1	.	TRBJ2-3	15	TGTGCCAGCAGTGAGGGGGGACGAGAAACAGATACGCAGTATTTT	CASSEGGRETDTQYF
.	TRBV13	TRBD2	TRBJ2-2	18	TGTGCCAGCAGCTTAGCTTCGGGACTAGCGGGACTGTACCGGGGAGCTGTTTTT	CASSLASGLAGLYRGAVF
once	TRBV5-6	.	TRBJ2-1	15	TGTGCCAGCAGCTTGGCCCCGAGCTCCTACAATGAGCAGTTCTTC	CASSLAPSSYNEQFF
.	TRBV7-8	.	TRBJ2-7	14	TGTGCCAGCAGCGTTCGGGACTCCGCCTACGAGCAGTACTTC	CASSVRDSAYEQYF
few	TRBV28	.	TRBJ1-6	14	TGTGCCAGCAGTTTAGGATCCGGCGGTACACCCCTCCACTTT	CASSLGSGGTPLHF
few	TRBV19	TRBD2	TRBJ2-1	14	TGTGCCAGTATGGGGCTAGCGGACTACAATGAGCAGTTCTTC	CASMGLADYNEQFF
few	TRBV29-1	TRBD2	TRBJ2-2	14	TGCAGCGTAGCGGGAGGCGGCGTCACCGGGGAGCTGTTTTTT	CSVAGGGVTGELFF
.	TRBV5-1	.	TRBJ2-7	15	TGCGCCAGCAGCAGAGAGGGACTCTCCCACTACGAGCAGTACTTC	CASSREGLSHYEQYF
.	TRBV12-5	TRBD1	TRBJ2-2	17	TGTGCTAGTGGTTTGTGGGGACAGGGCTTGAACACCGGGGAGCTGTTTTTT	CASGLWGQGLNTGELFF
.	TRBV28	.	TRBJ1-1	13	TGTGCCAGCAGTTTGCAGGGGAACACTGAAGCTTTCTTT	CASSLQGNTEAFF
.	TRBV27	.	TRBJ2-3	14	TGTGCCAGCTCTTGGTCCCGAGGAACAGATACGCAGTATTTT	CASSWSRGTDTQYF
.	TRBV7-2	.	TRBJ1-2	14	TGTGCCAGCAGCTCAGACGGCAGGGCCTATGGCTACACCTTC	CASSSDGRAYGYTF
.	TRBV10-2	.	TRBJ2-1	16	TGCGCCAGCAGGTCCCTAGAGGGAGGCGCCTACAATGAGCAGTTCTTC	CASRSLEGGAYNEQFF
.	TRBV27	TRBD1	TRBJ1-5	16	TGTGCCAGCAGTCCCCTGACAGGGGTTAGCAATCAGCCCCAGCATTTT	CASSPLTGVSNQPQHF
.	TRBV6-6	.	TRBJ1-1	14	TGTGCCAGCCTCCAAAGGAGGCAGAACACTGAAGCTTTCTTT	CASLQRRQNTEAFF